Following are 6 T cell receptor beta chains from one sample sequenced in a study of shared clonotypes between healthy human individuals (dated by TCRdb to 2018 to 2020). The library was made by the immunoSEQ multiplex PCR assay. TCRdb's version of the immuneACCESS table is confined to in-frame rearrangements and falls short of the full clone set. An unresolved V gene accounts for under half of the shortfall where checked; the remainder is of unknown origin. The sample data list some 1 million clones, and roughly 75% of these were observed just once. The top ten clonotypes cover approximately 1.5% of the sample. The source material was memory CD4+ T cells sorted from blood. The meaning of the sample's cell subset or site label: CD45RA-negative fraction. These receptors all come from a young man in good health.

The chain carries TRBV6-6 and TRBJ2-1; D may be TRBD1 or TRBD2 (6 bases each). The V gene lost 6 bases and the J gene lost 4 bases, with 10 bases spanning the gap. Germline V gene lookup returns CDR1 MNHNY and CDR2 SVGAGI (reference sequence). This CDR3 region has 13 residues. The DNA for the CDR3 is TGTGCCAGCAGGGGGGGCCGGTACAATGAGCAGTTCTTC. Residues: CASRGGRYNEQFF.

This clone has only one observation. The genes are TRBV19 and TRBJ2-4; possibly TRBD1 for D (6 bases). Germline CDR1 reads LNHDA; CDR2 reads SQIVND (reference sequence). Between the trimmed V and J ends, which lost 9 bases and 9 bases, there was a span of 18 bases. CDR3 length equals 13 residues. The CDR3 loop is CASGTSLWGIQYF. Here the CDR3 DNA reads TGTGCCAGCGGGACAAGCCTTTGGGGCATTCAGTACTTC.

The chain combines TRBV5-4 with TRBJ2-2; TRBD1 is a possible D gene (6 bases). Germline assignment: CDR1 SGHNT and CDR2 YYREEE (reference sequence). This CDR3 comprises 16 residues. V lost 4 bases to trimming and J lost 7 bases, with 20 bases between them. The chain's CDR3 is CASSRRGPASVGELFF. The CDR3 DNA sequence: TGTGCCAGCAGCCGCAGGGGCCCCGCATCGGTCGGGGAGCTGTTTTTT. Full variable domain (outside the CDR3, taken from reference TRBV5-4 and TRBJ2-2): ETGVTQSPTHLIKTRGQQVTLRCSSQSGHNTVSWYQQALGQGPQFIFQYYREEENGRGNFPPRFSGLQFPNYSSELNVNALELDDSALYLCASSRRGPASVGELFFGEGSRLTVL.

The V and J genes are TRBV28 and TRBJ1-2; D is possibly TRBD1 (6 bases). V dropped 8 bases and J dropped 1 base, with 20 bases sitting between them. CDR3 size: 16 residues. CDR1 and CDR2 from the germline V gene are MDHEN and SYDVKM. In nucleotides, the CDR3 is TGTGCCAGCTACAGACCGCGGGGGGCATATAACTATGGCTACACCTTC. Protein: CASYRPRGAYNYGYTF.

V and J are TRBV7-2 and TRBJ2-7; 7 bases align to TRBD1. V shed 5 bases, J shed 2 bases, and the junction held 6 bases outside the gene matches. The CDR3 is made up of 14 amino acids. Germline values: CDR1 SGHTA, CDR2 FQGNSA. CDR3: CASSTTQGAYEQYF. CDR3 in DNA: TGTGCCAGCAGCACGACCCAGGGGGCCTACGAGCAGTACTTC. Full variable domain (rest looked up from reference TRBV7-2 and TRBJ2-7): GAGVSQSPSNKVTEKGKDVELRCDPISGHTALYWYRQSLGQGLEFLIYFQGNSAPDKSGLPSDRFSAERTGGSVSTLTIQRTQQEDSAVYLCASSTTQGAYEQYFGPGTRLTVT.

For this clone: Since a far larger clone is one base different, this is likely a read error. Different DNA sequences within this sample yield the same CDR3. The rearrangement links TRBV28 to TRBJ2-7; 9 bases agree with TRBD1. This CDR3 is built from 13 residues. Germline V CDR1 and CDR2: MDHEN, SYDVKM. Trimming removed 6 bases from V and 4 bases from J; junction bases left unmatched: 4. This CDR3 is CASSSGQGYEQYF. The CDR3 DNA reads as TGTGCCAGCAGCTCTGGACAGGGGTACGAGCAGTACTTC.